The 6 T cell receptor beta chains below all came from one sample that was sequenced in a study of CXCR3-negative and CXCR3-positive naive CD8 T cells. 5' RACE that incorporated UMI labels was used to prepare the TRB cDNA libraries. TCRdb re-called the 5' RACE reads; one entry per CDR3 protein, DNA not given. This repertoire includes over 40,000 distinct CDR3 sequences. The sequenced sample consisted of naive CXCR3- CD8+ T cells from blood. Regarding subset: CD45RO-CCR7+CD27+CD95- naive CD8+ T cells lacking CXCR3 (TNR3-). These receptors all come from a human donor in good health. Some clones in this sample may be carry-over from other donors' samples.

V usage is TRBV5-1 and J usage is TRBJ2-2. The CDR3 length is 16 residues. Germline lookup yields CDR1 SGHRS and CDR2 YFSETQ. The CDR3 sequence: CASSQDLPGRNGELFF.

The chain joins TRBV7-9 to TRBJ1-2; the TRBD1 assignment by TCRdb is unverifiable without DNA. The CDR3 totals 16 residues. CDR1 is SEHNR and CDR2 is FQNEAQ in the germline V gene (reference sequence). This CDR3 is CASSLSTGEDNYGYTF.

The chain's CDR3 is CASRTGGTDISYEQYF. The J gene is TRBJ2-7, the V gene TRBV6-5; TCRdb's D call of TRBD1 is untestable without DNA. This CDR3 has 16 amino acids. Germline lookup yields CDR1 MNHEY and CDR2 SVGAGI.

This chain uses TRBV29-1 with TRBJ2-5; there is no DNA to check the TCRdb D call of TRBD1. The CDR3 extends over 15 amino acids. CDR1 is SQVTM and CDR2 is ANQGSEA in the germline V gene. CDR3 sequence: CSVDRQDRAQETQYF. Combining the CDR3 with reference TRBV29-1 and TRBJ2-5 gives the whole variable domain SAVISQKPSRDICQRGTSLTIQCQVDSQVTMMFWYRQQPGQSLTLIATANQGSEATYESGFVIDKFPISRPNLTFSTLTVSNMSPEDSSIYLCSVDRQDRAQETQYFGPGTRLLVL.

This rearrangement joins TRBV9 to TRBJ2-2; TCRdb's D call of TRBD2 is untestable without DNA. The V gene's germline CDR1 is SGDLS and CDR2 YYNGEE. The CDR3 runs 14 residues. CDR3 loop: CASSGATNTGELFF.

The J gene is TRBJ1-4, the V gene TRBV7-9. Germline-derived CDR1 and CDR2 are SEHNR and FQNEAQ (reference sequence). This CDR3 spans 12 amino acids. CDR3 region: CASSLNEEKLFF.